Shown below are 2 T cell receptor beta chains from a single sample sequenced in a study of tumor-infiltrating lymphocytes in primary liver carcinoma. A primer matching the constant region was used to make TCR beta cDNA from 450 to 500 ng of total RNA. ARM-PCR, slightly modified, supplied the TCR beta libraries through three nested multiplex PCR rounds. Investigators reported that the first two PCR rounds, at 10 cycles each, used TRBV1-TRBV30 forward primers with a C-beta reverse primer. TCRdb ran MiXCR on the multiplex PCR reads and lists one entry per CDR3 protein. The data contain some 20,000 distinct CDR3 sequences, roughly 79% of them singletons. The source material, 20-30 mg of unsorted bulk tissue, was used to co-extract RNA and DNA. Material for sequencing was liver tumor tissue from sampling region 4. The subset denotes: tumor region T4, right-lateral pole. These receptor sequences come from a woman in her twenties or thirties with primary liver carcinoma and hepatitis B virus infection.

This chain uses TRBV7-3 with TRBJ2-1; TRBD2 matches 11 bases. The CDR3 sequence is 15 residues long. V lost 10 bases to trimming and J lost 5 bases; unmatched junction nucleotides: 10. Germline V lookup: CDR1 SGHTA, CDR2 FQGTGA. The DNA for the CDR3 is TGTGCCAACATCTTGACTAGCGGGACGAACAATGAGCAGTTCTTC. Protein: CANILTSGTNNEQFF.

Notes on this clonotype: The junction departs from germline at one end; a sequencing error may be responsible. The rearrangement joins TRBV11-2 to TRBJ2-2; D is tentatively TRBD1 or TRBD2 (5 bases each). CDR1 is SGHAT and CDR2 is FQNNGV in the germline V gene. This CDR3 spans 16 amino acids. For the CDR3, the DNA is TGTGCCAGCAGCTCACAGGAGGCTCCAGCCACCAGGGAGCTGTTTTTT. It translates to CASSSQEAPATRELFF.